This TCR beta chain appears in the sequencing data of a study of blood T cell repertoires in COVID-19. Study at large: PBMCs, B-cell-depleted T cells, or T cells provided the cDNA or gDNA that made up the material.

This table comes from immunoSEQ multiplex PCR, and its TCRdb copy is limited to in-frame clones, with some not included. The sample holds 250,000 or so clones, nearly 90% seen once. The CDR3 has 18 amino acids. The germline V gene encodes CDR1 SGHTA and CDR2 FQGNSA. V shed 0 bases and J 1 base; nucleotides not matched to a gene: 8. The sequencing input was PBMCs or T cells enriched from blood (not recorded which). This chain connects TRBV7-2 to TRBJ2-3; the match to TRBD2 covers 9 bases. The TCR originated in a man aged 25-45 years who had recovered from COVID-19. The chain's CDR3 is CASSLATIAGVGTDTQYF. In DNA form, the CDR3 reads TGTGCCAGCAGCTTAGCGACAATAGCGGGAGTCGGCACAGATACGCAGTATTTT. Complete variable domain (other parts from reference TRBV7-2 and TRBJ2-3): GAGVSQSPSNKVTEKGKDVELRCDPISGHTALYWYRQSLGQGLEFLIYFQGNSAPDKSGLPSDRFSAERTGGSVSTLTIQRTQQEDSAVYLCASSLATIAGVGTDTQYFGPGTRLTVL.